Listed below are T cell receptor beta chains from one sample, sequenced in a study of shared clonotypes between healthy human individuals. Generated by immunoSEQ multiplex PCR, the TCRdb table keeps only in-frame clones and is missing some. This table holds around 2.1 million clones, 85% to 95% found once. Sample: naive CD8+ T cells from PBMCs. These receptors came from a man aged 18 to 30 in good health. Some clones in this sample may be carry-over from other donors' samples. Each CDR3 is given with its conserved first and last residue. D genes are given only for firm matches. Size is omitted from some rows. Given values are once, few, many or a class for expanded clones.

V gene: TRBV27
D gene: .
clone size: .
J gene: TRBJ2-7
CDR3 protein: CASNRPYEQYF
CDR3 DNA: TGTGCCAGCAATAGGCCCTACGAGCAGTACTTC

V gene: TRBV27
D gene: .
clone size: once
J gene: TRBJ2-6
CDR3 protein: CASSLSSGDRANVLTF
CDR3 DNA: TGTGCCAGCAGTTTATCGTCGGGGGATCGGGCCAACGTCCTGACTTTC

V gene: TRBV27
D gene: .
clone size: .
J gene: TRBJ2-7
CDR3 protein: CASSLIGGAGATYEQYF
CDR3 DNA: TGTGCCAGCAGTTTAATCGGTGGAGCGGGCGCTACCTACGAGCAGTACTTC

V gene: TRBV7-2
D gene: .
clone size: .
J gene: TRBJ1-4
CDR3 protein: CASSLGWNRVGGNEKLFF
CDR3 DNA: TGTGCCAGCAGCTTAGGATGGAATAGGGTCGGGGGAAATGAAAAACTGTTTTTT

V gene: TRBV9
D gene: TRBD2
clone size: .
J gene: TRBJ2-1
CDR3 protein: CASSPPPSGELKRNEQFF
CDR3 DNA: TGTGCCAGCAGCCCCCCCCCGAGCGGGGAACTTAAGCGCAATGAGCAGTTCTTC

V gene: TRBV14
D gene: .
clone size: .
J gene: TRBJ1-4
CDR3 protein: CASSHLGRVGEKLFF
CDR3 DNA: TGTGCCAGCAGCCATCTAGGGAGGGTCGGGGAAAAACTGTTTTTT

V gene: TRBV9
D gene: TRBD1
clone size: .
J gene: TRBJ1-2
CDR3 protein: CASSPRGPNYGYTF
CDR3 DNA: TGTGCCAGCAGCCCCAGGGGGCCGAACTATGGCTACACCTTC

V gene: TRBV28
D gene: .
clone size: .
J gene: TRBJ1-3
CDR3 protein: CASSFQRVMRDTIYF
CDR3 DNA: TGTGCCAGCAGTTTTCAAAGGGTGATGAGAGACACCATATATTTT

V gene: TRBV10-1
D gene: TRBD2
clone size: .
J gene: TRBJ2-7
CDR3 protein: CASSESLAGAEYEQYF
CDR3 DNA: TGCGCCAGCAGTGAGTCGCTAGCGGGAGCCGAGTACGAGCAGTACTTC

V gene: TRBV9
D gene: .
clone size: .
J gene: TRBJ2-2
CDR3 protein: CASSVVSRQSDTGELFF
CDR3 DNA: TGTGCCAGCAGCGTAGTCTCTAGACAGAGTGACACCGGGGAGCTGTTTTTT

V gene: TRBV28
D gene: TRBD1
clone size: .
J gene: TRBJ1-2
CDR3 protein: CASSLPGGPVYGYTF
CDR3 DNA: TGTGCCAGCAGTTTACCAGGGGGCCCGGTCTATGGCTACACCTTC

V gene: TRBV4-3
D gene: .
clone size: .
J gene: TRBJ1-1
CDR3 protein: CASSQGVSGLEAFF
CDR3 DNA: TGCGCCAGCAGCCAAGGGGTCTCAGGGTTAGAAGCTTTCTTT

V gene: TRBV28
D gene: TRBD1
clone size: .
J gene: TRBJ2-7
CDR3 protein: CASSLDGTAYEQYF
CDR3 DNA: TGTGCCAGCAGTTTAGATGGGACAGCCTACGAGCAGTACTTC

V gene: TRBV7-2
D gene: .
clone size: .
J gene: TRBJ1-2
CDR3 protein: CASSLGGYTF
CDR3 DNA: TGTGCCAGCAGTTTGGGGGGCTACACCTTC

V gene: TRBV27
D gene: .
clone size: .
J gene: TRBJ2-7
CDR3 protein: CASRGVGLYF
CDR3 DNA: TGTGCCAGCAGGGGCGTGGGTCTGTACTTC

V gene: TRBV7-6
D gene: .
clone size: .
J gene: TRBJ2-3
CDR3 protein: CASSLALDTQYF
CDR3 DNA: TGTGCCAGCAGCTTAGCATTGGATACGCAGTATTTT

V gene: TRBV7-6
D gene: .
clone size: .
J gene: TRBJ1-4
CDR3 protein: CASSSTVYPTNEKLFF
CDR3 DNA: TGTGCCAGCAGCTCGACAGTTTATCCAACTAATGAAAAACTGTTTTTT

V gene: TRBV7-9
D gene: TRBD2
clone size: once
J gene: TRBJ2-1
CDR3 protein: CASTATRGREGSYNEQFF
CDR3 DNA: TGTGCCAGCACCGCCACGCGGGGGAGGGAAGGGTCCTACAATGAGCAGTTCTTC

V gene: TRBV7-9
D gene: .
clone size: .
J gene: TRBJ2-3
CDR3 protein: CASSSGPSETDTQYF
CDR3 DNA: TGTGCCAGCAGCTCGGGGCCATCTGAAACAGATACGCAGTATTTT

V gene: TRBV27
D gene: .
clone size: .
J gene: TRBJ1-1
CDR3 protein: CASRVLGADTEAFF
CDR3 DNA: TGTGCCAGCAGGGTGTTGGGGGCGGACACTGAAGCTTTCTTT

V gene: TRBV27
D gene: .
clone size: .
J gene: TRBJ2-1
CDR3 protein: CASSLSGFNEQFF
CDR3 DNA: TGTGCCAGCAGTTTATCGGGATTCAATGAGCAGTTCTTC

V gene: TRBV5-6
D gene: .
clone size: .
J gene: TRBJ2-7
CDR3 protein: CASSLVQEPYEQYF
CDR3 DNA: TGTGCCAGCAGCTTGGTCCAGGAACCCTACGAGCAGTACTTC

V gene: TRBV7-8
D gene: .
clone size: .
J gene: TRBJ1-6
CDR3 protein: CASSLTHRTAYNSPLHF
CDR3 DNA: TGTGCCAGCAGCTTGACTCATCGGACCGCTTATAATTCACCCCTCCACTTT

V gene: TRBV4-1
D gene: .
clone size: .
J gene: TRBJ2-7
CDR3 protein: CASSQDLGSYEQYF
CDR3 DNA: TGCGCCAGCAGCCAAGATCTGGGCTCCTACGAGCAGTACTTC

V gene: TRBV28
D gene: TRBD2
clone size: .
J gene: TRBJ2-1
CDR3 protein: CASSLSLAGAPSNEQFF
CDR3 DNA: TGTGCCAGCAGTTTATCACTAGCGGGTGCTCCGTCCAATGAGCAGTTCTTC

V gene: TRBV28
D gene: .
clone size: .
J gene: TRBJ1-1
CDR3 protein: CASSRTVSGPGAFF
CDR3 DNA: TGTGCCAGCAGCCGCACAGTATCGGGCCCGGGAGCTTTCTTT

V gene: TRBV29-1
D gene: TRBD1
clone size: .
J gene: TRBJ2-7
CDR3 protein: CSVASATGGIPYEQYF
CDR3 DNA: TGCAGCGTTGCTTCGGCCACAGGGGGCATTCCCTACGAGCAGTACTTC

V gene: TRBV27
D gene: TRBD1
clone size: .
J gene: TRBJ2-1
CDR3 protein: CASSFQQGYNEQFF
CDR3 DNA: TGTGCCAGCAGTTTTCAACAGGGGTACAATGAGCAGTTCTTC

V gene: TRBV28
D gene: .
clone size: .
J gene: TRBJ2-7
CDR3 protein: CASSLSARTYEQYF
CDR3 DNA: TGTGCCAGCAGTTTAAGTGCTAGGACCTACGAGCAGTACTTC

V gene: TRBV5-5
D gene: .
clone size: .
J gene: TRBJ2-7
CDR3 protein: CASGDYEQYF
CDR3 DNA: TGTGCCAGTGGGGACTACGAGCAGTACTTC

V gene: TRBV4-1
D gene: .
clone size: .
J gene: TRBJ1-1
CDR3 protein: CASSQDSVGNTEAFF
CDR3 DNA: TGCGCCAGCAGCCAAGATAGTGTGGGGAACACTGAAGCTTTCTTT

V gene: TRBV15
D gene: .
clone size: .
J gene: TRBJ1-1
CDR3 protein: CATREIGTEAFF
CDR3 DNA: TGTGCCACCAGAGAAATTGGTACTGAAGCTTTCTTT

V gene: TRBV2
D gene: .
clone size: once
J gene: TRBJ1-1
CDR3 protein: CASRSVENTEAFF
CDR3 DNA: TGTGCCAGCAGATCTGTAGAGAACACTGAAGCTTTCTTT

V gene: TRBV11-1
D gene: .
clone size: .
J gene: TRBJ2-1
CDR3 protein: CASSSGTAEQFF
CDR3 DNA: TGTGCCAGCAGTTCCGGGACCGCCGAGCAGTTCTTC

V gene: TRBV10-1
D gene: .
clone size: .
J gene: TRBJ2-7
CDR3 protein: CASSDTWAPYEQYF
CDR3 DNA: TGCGCCAGCAGTGACACCTGGGCCCCCTACGAGCAGTACTTC

V gene: TRBV19
D gene: .
clone size: .
J gene: TRBJ1-5
CDR3 protein: CASREDGTQHF
CDR3 DNA: TGTGCCAGTAGGGAGGACGGCACCCAGCATTTT

V gene: TRBV7-9
D gene: TRBD2
clone size: .
J gene: TRBJ2-7
CDR3 protein: CASSLSFAGGRYEQYF
CDR3 DNA: TGTGCCAGCAGCTTAAGTTTTGCGGGAGGGCGGTACGAGCAGTACTTC

V gene: TRBV6-5
D gene: TRBD2
clone size: .
J gene: TRBJ2-3
CDR3 protein: CASSRLAGGTDTQYF
CDR3 DNA: TGTGCCAGCAGTCGACTAGCGGGGGGCACAGATACGCAGTATTTT

V gene: TRBV2
D gene: .
clone size: .
J gene: TRBJ1-2
CDR3 protein: CANSTPTGYGYTF
CDR3 DNA: TGTGCCAACTCCACCCCGACGGGCTATGGCTACACCTTC

V gene: TRBV7-9
D gene: .
clone size: .
J gene: TRBJ1-1
CDR3 protein: CASSLGTEIEAFF
CDR3 DNA: TGTGCCAGCAGCTTAGGGACAGAAATTGAAGCTTTCTTT

V gene: TRBV18
D gene: .
clone size: .
J gene: TRBJ1-1
CDR3 protein: CASSRREGSRTEAFF
CDR3 DNA: TGTGCCAGCTCACGAAGGGAGGGAAGCAGGACTGAAGCTTTCTTT

V gene: TRBV11-3
D gene: .
clone size: .
J gene: TRBJ2-7
CDR3 protein: CASSPGRAGNEQYF
CDR3 DNA: TGTGCCAGCAGCCCAGGGCGCGCAGGGAACGAGCAGTACTTC

V gene: TRBV7-6
D gene: .
clone size: .
J gene: TRBJ1-3
CDR3 protein: CASSLGIYGNTIYF
CDR3 DNA: TGTGCCAGCAGCTTAGGGATCTATGGAAACACCATATATTTT

V gene: TRBV11-2
D gene: TRBD1
clone size: .
J gene: TRBJ1-5
CDR3 protein: CASSLGGQGVEPQHF
CDR3 DNA: TGTGCCAGCAGCTTAGGAGGACAGGGGGTTGAGCCCCAGCATTTT

V gene: TRBV28
D gene: .
clone size: .
J gene: TRBJ2-7
CDR3 protein: CASRLRGSYEQYF
CDR3 DNA: TGTGCCAGTCGACTCAGGGGTTCCTACGAGCAGTACTTC

V gene: TRBV28
D gene: .
clone size: .
J gene: TRBJ1-1
CDR3 protein: CASTSDGGNTEAFF
CDR3 DNA: TGTGCCAGCACCTCCGACGGAGGGAACACTGAAGCTTTCTTT

V gene: TRBV7-9
D gene: TRBD1
clone size: .
J gene: TRBJ1-1
CDR3 protein: CASPGGSPGGEYTEAFF
CDR3 DNA: TGTGCCAGCCCCGGGGGTTCTCCAGGGGGCGAGTATACTGAAGCTTTCTTT

V gene: TRBV7-9
D gene: TRBD2
clone size: .
J gene: TRBJ2-7
CDR3 protein: CASSSPGGSYHYF
CDR3 DNA: TGTGCCAGCAGCTCTCCGGGGGGGTCCTACCACTACTTC

V gene: TRBV5-1
D gene: TRBD1
clone size: .
J gene: TRBJ2-7
CDR3 protein: CASSGWGQGFSYEQYF
CDR3 DNA: TGCGCCAGCAGCGGGTGGGGACAGGGGTTCTCCTACGAGCAGTACTTC

V gene: TRBV29-1
D gene: .
clone size: .
J gene: TRBJ2-1
CDR3 protein: CSVPGWADEYNEQFF
CDR3 DNA: TGCAGCGTCCCTGGCTGGGCGGATGAGTACAATGAGCAGTTCTTC

V gene: TRBV2
D gene: .
clone size: .
J gene: TRBJ2-1
CDR3 protein: CASAEISSYNEQFF
CDR3 DNA: TGTGCCAGCGCCGAGATAAGCTCCTACAATGAGCAGTTCTTC

V gene: TRBV28
D gene: TRBD1
clone size: .
J gene: TRBJ1-6
CDR3 protein: CASSVRTGLSPLHF
CDR3 DNA: TGTGCCAGCAGTGTGAGGACAGGGTTGTCACCCCTCCACTTT

V gene: TRBV9
D gene: .
clone size: few
J gene: TRBJ1-5
CDR3 protein: CASSADPGQPQHF
CDR3 DNA: TGTGCCAGCAGCGCCGATCCAGGTCAGCCCCAGCATTTT

V gene: TRBV9
D gene: TRBD2
clone size: .
J gene: TRBJ2-4
CDR3 protein: CASSDGLERHIQYF
CDR3 DNA: TGTGCCAGCAGCGACGGACTAGAAAGACACATTCAGTACTTC

V gene: TRBV19
D gene: .
clone size: .
J gene: TRBJ1-4
CDR3 protein: CASSTDASNEKLFF
CDR3 DNA: TGTGCCAGTAGTACGGACGCCTCTAATGAAAAACTGTTTTTT